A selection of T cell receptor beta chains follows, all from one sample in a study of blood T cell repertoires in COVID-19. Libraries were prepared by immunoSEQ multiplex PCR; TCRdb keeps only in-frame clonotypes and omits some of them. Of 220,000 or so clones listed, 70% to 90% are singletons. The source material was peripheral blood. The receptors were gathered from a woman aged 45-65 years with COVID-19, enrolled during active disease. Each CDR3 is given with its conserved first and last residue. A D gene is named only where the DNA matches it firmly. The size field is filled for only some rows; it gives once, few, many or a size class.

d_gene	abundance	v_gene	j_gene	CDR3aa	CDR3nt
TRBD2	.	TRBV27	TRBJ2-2	CASSLWEGGGTGELFF	TGTGCCAGCAGTTTATGGGAGGGCGGTGGTACCGGGGAGCTGTTTTTT
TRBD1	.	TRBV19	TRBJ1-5	CASSRDRGYQPQHF	TGTGCCAGTAGTAGGGACAGGGGATATCAGCCCCAGCATTTT
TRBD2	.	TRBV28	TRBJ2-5	CASRNSGGTGGTQYF	TGTGCCAGCAGGAATAGCGGGGGGACCGGCGGGACCCAGTACTTC
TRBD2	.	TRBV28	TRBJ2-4	CASSLYPPGTSGGFSKNIQYF	TGTGCCAGCAGTTTATACCCGCCCGGGACTAGCGGGGGGTTTTCCAAAAACATTCAGTACTTC
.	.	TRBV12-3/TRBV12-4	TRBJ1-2	CASRSARVGGYTF	TGTGCCAGCAGATCCGCGCGGGTCGGTGGCTACACCTTC
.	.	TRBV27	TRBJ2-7	CASSSDEQGSTHYEQYF	TGTGCCAGCAGTTCCGACGAACAGGGATCTACCCACTACGAGCAGTACTTC
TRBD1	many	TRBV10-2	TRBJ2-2	CASSDIGPGTANTGELFF	TGCGCCAGCAGTGATATTGGCCCCGGGACAGCGAACACCGGGGAGCTGTTTTTT
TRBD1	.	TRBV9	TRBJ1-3	CASSVGQGSGNTIYF	TGTGCCAGCAGCGTGGGACAGGGGTCTGGAAACACCATATATTTT
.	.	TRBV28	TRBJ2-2	CAAGSASNTGELFF	TGTGCGGCGGGCAGTGCCTCTAACACCGGGGAGCTGTTTTTT
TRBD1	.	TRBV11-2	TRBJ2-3	CASRPGQGKLDTQYF	TGTGCCAGCAGACCCGGACAGGGGAAATTAGATACGCAGTATTTT
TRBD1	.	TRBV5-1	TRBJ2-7	CASSFRGTADYEQYF	TGCGCCAGCAGCTTCAGGGGGACAGCAGACTACGAGCAGTACTTC
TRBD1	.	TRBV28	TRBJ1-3	CASSFARGPTNTIYF	TGTGCCAGCAGTTTCGCCAGGGGGCCAACTAACACCATATATTTT
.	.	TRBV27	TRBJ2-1	CASSYQGAVSYNEQFF	TGTGCCAGCAGTTACCAAGGGGCAGTCTCCTACAATGAGCAGTTCTTC
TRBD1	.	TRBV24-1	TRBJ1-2	CATSDSVGQLYGYTF	TGTGCCACCAGTGACTCCGTGGGACAGCTCTATGGCTACACCTTC
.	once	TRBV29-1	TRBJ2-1	CSVPKTAYNEQFF	TGCAGCGTTCCTAAGACAGCCTACAATGAGCAGTTCTTC
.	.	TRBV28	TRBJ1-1	CASSFRGRGTEAFF	TGTGCCAGCAGTTTCAGGGGACGTGGCACTGAAGCTTTCTTT
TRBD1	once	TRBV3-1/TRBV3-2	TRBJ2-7	CASSEGARYEQYF	TGTGCCAGCAGCGAGGGGGCCCGGTACGAGCAGTACTTC